This T cell receptor beta chain appears in the sequencing data of a study of T cell responses to AZD1222 COVID-19 vaccine. The V gene end was trimmed by 11 bases and the J gene end by 0 bases; junction bases not matched to a gene: 4. This CDR3 has 13 residues. Germline values: CDR1 MNHEY, CDR2 SVGAGI. This table comes from immunoSEQ multiplex PCR, and its TCRdb copy is limited to in-frame clones, with some not included. Among about 170,000 clones listed, roughly 93% were seen once. For this clone: Its antigen is currently unknown.

Study conclusions and caveats: The donors showed a predominance of white British ancestry and of females, with possible underestimation of clonal diversity. As reported, nearly half of all spike-specific TCRs target variant regions that are unmutated.

The origin of this receptor is an adult in good health. The material sequenced was peripheral blood, taken on day 0 of AZD1222 vaccination. The V gene is TRBV6-5, the J gene TRBJ1-3, with 7 bases matching TRBD1. The CDR3 here is CAGGTDSGNTIYF. As DNA, the CDR3 is TGTGCCGGCGGGACAGACTCTGGAAACACCATATATTTT.